This TCR beta chain was retrieved from a study of OX40 agonist ivuxolimab in advanced cancers. About the study: Patients received the agonistic anti-OX40 (CD134) antibody ivuxolimab. The mean age was about 61 years, ranging from about 20 to 79, with about 87% of participants male. Therapy given before enrollment (anti-PD-1, anti-PD-L1 or anti-CTLA-4) was allowed, and 35% to 45% had some. General observations from the study: Those patients achieving a partial response at 0.1-3.0 mg/kg showed among the lowest clonal expansion.

Some clones are missing from TCRdb's copy, which holds only in-frame ones; the method was immunoSEQ multiplex PCR. The table records some 130,000 clones, about 93% of them present only once. On this clone itself: Its antigen is unknown.

Material: CD4+ or CD8+ T cells sorted from blood, obtained in a trial of the OX40 agonist ivuxolimab. This receptor was taken from an adult with an advanced solid tumor such as melanoma, head and neck, liver or kidney cancer.

CDR3: CASSSRLAGGRETQYF. Here the CDR3 DNA reads TGTGCCAGCAGCTCCAGACTAGCGGGGGGGCGGGAGACCCAGTACTTC. The chain uses TRBV7-9 and TRBJ2-5, with 14 bases matching TRBD2. Germline loops: CDR1 SEHNR, CDR2 FQNEAQ (reference sequence). Trimming cost V 4 bases and J 5 bases; bases outside gene matches: 6. This CDR3 has 16 residues.